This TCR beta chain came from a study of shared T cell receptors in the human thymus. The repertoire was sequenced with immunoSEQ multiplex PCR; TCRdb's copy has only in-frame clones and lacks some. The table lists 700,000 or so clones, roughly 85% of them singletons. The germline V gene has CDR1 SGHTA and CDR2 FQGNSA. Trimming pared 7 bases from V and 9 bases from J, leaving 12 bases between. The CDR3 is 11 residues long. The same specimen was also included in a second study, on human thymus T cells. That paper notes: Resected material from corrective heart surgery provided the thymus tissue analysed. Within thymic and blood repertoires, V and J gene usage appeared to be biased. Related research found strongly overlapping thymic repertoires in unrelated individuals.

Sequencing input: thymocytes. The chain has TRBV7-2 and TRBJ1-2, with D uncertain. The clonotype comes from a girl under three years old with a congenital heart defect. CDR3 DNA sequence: TGTGCCAGCACCCGAGGCCCCAGCTACACCTTC. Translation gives CASTRGPSYTF. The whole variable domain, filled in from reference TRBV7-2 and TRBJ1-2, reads GAGVSQSPSNKVTEKGKDVELRCDPISGHTALYWYRQSLGQGLEFLIYFQGNSAPDKSGLPSDRFSAERTGGSVSTLTIQRTQQEDSAVYLCASTRGPSYTFGSGTRLTVV.